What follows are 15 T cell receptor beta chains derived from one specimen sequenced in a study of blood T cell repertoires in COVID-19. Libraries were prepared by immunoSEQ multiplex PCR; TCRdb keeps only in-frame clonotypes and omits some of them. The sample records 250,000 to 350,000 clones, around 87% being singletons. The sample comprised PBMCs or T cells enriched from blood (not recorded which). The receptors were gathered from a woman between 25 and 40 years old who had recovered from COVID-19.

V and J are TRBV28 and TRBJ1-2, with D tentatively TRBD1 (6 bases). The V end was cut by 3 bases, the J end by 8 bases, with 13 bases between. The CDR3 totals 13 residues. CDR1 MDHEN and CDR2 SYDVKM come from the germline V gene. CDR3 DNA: TGTGCCAGCAGTTTCAACAGGGAGGGCGGCTACACCTTC. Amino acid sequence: CASSFNREGGYTF.

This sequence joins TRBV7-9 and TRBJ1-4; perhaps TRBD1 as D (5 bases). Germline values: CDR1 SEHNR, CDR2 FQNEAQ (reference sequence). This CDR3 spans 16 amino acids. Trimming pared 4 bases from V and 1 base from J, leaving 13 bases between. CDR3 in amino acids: CASSSPTGGTNEKLFF. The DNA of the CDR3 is TGTGCCAGCAGCTCCCCGACCGGGGGAACTAATGAAAAACTGTTTTTT.

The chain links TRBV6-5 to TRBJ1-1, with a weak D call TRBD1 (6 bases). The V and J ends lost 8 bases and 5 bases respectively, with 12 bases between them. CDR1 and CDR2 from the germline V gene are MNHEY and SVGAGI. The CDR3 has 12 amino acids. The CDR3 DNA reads TGTGCCAGCTTTTCAGGGGAAACTGAAGCTTTCTTT. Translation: CASFSGETEAFF.

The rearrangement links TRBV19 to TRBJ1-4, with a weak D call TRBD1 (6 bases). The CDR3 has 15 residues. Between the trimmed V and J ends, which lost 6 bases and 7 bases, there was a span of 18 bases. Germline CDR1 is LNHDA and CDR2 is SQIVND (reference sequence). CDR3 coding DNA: TGTGCCAGTAGCACGATTAGGGGGACCGGTGAAAAACTGTTTTTT. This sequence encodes CASSTIRGTGEKLFF.

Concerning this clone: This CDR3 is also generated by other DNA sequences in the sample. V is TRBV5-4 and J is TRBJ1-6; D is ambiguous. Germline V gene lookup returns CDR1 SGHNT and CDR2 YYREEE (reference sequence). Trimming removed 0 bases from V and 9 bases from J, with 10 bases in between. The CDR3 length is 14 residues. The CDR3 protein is CASSLAGEGSPLHF. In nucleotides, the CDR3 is TGTGCCAGCAGCTTGGCCGGGGAGGGTTCACCCCTCCACTTT.

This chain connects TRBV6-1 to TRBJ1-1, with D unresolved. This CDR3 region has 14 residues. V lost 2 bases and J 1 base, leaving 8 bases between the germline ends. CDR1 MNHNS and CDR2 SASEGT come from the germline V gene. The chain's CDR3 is CASSERGKNTEAFF. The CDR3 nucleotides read TGTGCCAGCAGTGAACGAGGGAAGAACACTGAAGCTTTCTTT.

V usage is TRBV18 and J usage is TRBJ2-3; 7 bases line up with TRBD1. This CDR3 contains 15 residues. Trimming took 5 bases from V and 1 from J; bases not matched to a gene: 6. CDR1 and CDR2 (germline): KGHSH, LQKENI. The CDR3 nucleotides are TGTGCCAGCTCAATCGGACAGGTCCGCACAGATACGCAGTATTTT. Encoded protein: CASSIGQVRTDTQYF.

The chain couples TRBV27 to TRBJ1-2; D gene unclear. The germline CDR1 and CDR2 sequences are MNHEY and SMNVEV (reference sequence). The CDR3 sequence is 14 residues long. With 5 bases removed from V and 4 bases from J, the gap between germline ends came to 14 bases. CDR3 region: CASSPSRLGYGYTF. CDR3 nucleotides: TGTGCCAGCAGTCCCTCAAGGCTAGGCTATGGCTACACCTTC.

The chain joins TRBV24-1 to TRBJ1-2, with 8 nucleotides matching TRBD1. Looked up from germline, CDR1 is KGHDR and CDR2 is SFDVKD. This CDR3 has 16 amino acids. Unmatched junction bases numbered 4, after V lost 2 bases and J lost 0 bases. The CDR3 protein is CATSDSTGVANYGYTF. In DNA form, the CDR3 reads TGTGCCACCAGTGATTCGACAGGGGTAGCTAACTATGGCTACACCTTC.

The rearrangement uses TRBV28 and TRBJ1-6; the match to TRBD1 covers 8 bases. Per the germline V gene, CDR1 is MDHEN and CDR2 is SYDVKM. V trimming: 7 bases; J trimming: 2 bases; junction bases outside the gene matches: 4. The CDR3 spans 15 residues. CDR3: CASTLTGAYNSPLHF. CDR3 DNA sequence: TGTGCCAGCACGCTGACAGGGGCCTATAATTCACCCCTCCACTTT.

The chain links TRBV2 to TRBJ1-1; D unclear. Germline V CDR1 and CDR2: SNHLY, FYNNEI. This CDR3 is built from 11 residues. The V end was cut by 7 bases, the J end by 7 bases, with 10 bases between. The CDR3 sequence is CASTGQNEAFF. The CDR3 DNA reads TGTGCCAGCACTGGGCAGAATGAAGCTTTCTTT.

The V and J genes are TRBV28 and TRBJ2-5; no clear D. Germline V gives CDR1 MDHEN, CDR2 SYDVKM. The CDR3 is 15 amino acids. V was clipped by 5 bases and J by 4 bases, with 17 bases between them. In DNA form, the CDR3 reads TGTGCCAGCAGTACACACTACCGACCTACAGAGACCCAGTACTTC. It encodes CASSTHYRPTETQYF.

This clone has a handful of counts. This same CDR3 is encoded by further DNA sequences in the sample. DNA for the CDR3: TGTGCCAGCTCACCACCTGGGGACAGGGGAGGTCAGCCCCAGCATTTT. It encodes CASSPPGDRGGQPQHF. V gene TRBV18 combines with J gene TRBJ1-5; 10 positions agree with TRBD1. This CDR3 is 16 amino acids long. Per germline, CDR1 KGHSH and CDR2 LQKENI. Unmatched junction bases numbered 5, after V lost 0 bases and J lost 6 bases.

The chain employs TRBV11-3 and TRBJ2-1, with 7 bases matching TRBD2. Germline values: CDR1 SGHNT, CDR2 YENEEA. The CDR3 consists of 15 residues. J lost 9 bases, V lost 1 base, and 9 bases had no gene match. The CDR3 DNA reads TGTGCCAGCAGCTTAGGGCTAACTAGCGCAGCTGAGCAGTTCTTC. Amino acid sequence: CASSLGLTSAAEQFF.

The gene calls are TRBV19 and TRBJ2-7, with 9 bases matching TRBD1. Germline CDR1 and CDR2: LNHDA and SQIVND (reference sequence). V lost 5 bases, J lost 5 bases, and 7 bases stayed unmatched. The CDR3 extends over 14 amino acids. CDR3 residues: CASSGRDRDHEQYF. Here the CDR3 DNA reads TGTGCCAGTAGTGGAAGGGACAGGGACCACGAGCAGTACTTC.